The clone carrying this T cell receptor beta chain was seen only a few times. Measured with immunoSEQ multiplex PCR; TCRdb has only the in-frame clones, and not every one. This table has tens of thousands of clones, around 85% appearing once. Germline assignment: CDR1 SGHTA and CDR2 FQGNSA. Trimming took off 1 base at V and 10 bases at J, with 23 bases between the two ends. CDR3 length: 18 residues. This specimen comes from a study of T cell responses to AZD1222 COVID-19 vaccine. This receptor was obtained from an adult in good health. The specimen was peripheral blood, collected on day 0 of MenACWY control vaccination. The chain joins TRBV7-2 to TRBJ1-6, with D possibly being TRBD1 (5 bases). DNA for the CDR3: TGTGCCAGCAGCTTAGAAGGGGCAGGGACCGGGCTGGGGTCACCCCTCCACTTT. Amino acids: CASSLEGAGTGLGSPLHF.